This is a list of T cell receptor beta chains from one sample in a study of lymphopenia after photon versus proton radiotherapy. The protocol was immunoSEQ multiplex PCR, while the TCRdb copy is restricted to in-frame clones and leaves out a portion. The sample consists of tens of thousands of clones, 80% to 90% of them appearing once. The sequencing used peripheral blood, collected from a patient treated with proton-based radiotherapy. Every receptor here comes from an elderly man with esophageal cancer. CDR3s include the opening cysteine and the closing phenylalanine or tryptophan. The D gene is left open where the match is weak. Expanded clones are given a class, and other clones once, few, many or no size at all.

D gene,V gene,J gene,clone size,CDR3 DNA,CDR3 protein
NA,TRBV7-9,TRBJ1-1,NA,TGTGCCAGCAGCCCGGCGGGGGCGGACGCTTTCTTT,CASSPAGADAFF
NA,TRBV5-6,TRBJ1-2,NA,TGTGCCAGCAGCCCCAGGCGGCAGTTAGGGAGAGCTAACTATGGCTACACCTTC,CASSPRRQLGRANYGYTF
TRBD1,TRBV19,TRBJ1-4,NA,TGTGCCAGTAGTGTGACAGGGTCTAATGAAAAACTGTTTTTT,CASSVTGSNEKLFF
NA,TRBV18,TRBJ2-5,NA,TGTGCCAGCTCACGAACAGAACAAGAGACCCAGTACTTC,CASSRTEQETQYF
NA,TRBV7-2,TRBJ1-5,NA,TGTGCCAGCAGCGAGCAGGGTGATCAGCCCCAGCATTTT,CASSEQGDQPQHF
NA,TRBV4-1,TRBJ1-5,few,TGCGCCAGCAGCCAAGTACAAGGTAATCAGCCCCAGCATTTT,CASSQVQGNQPQHF
NA,TRBV7-2,TRBJ1-4,NA,TGTGCCAGCAGCTTACAGGGAGGGGGTGAAAAACTGTTTTTT,CASSLQGGGEKLFF
NA,TRBV2,TRBJ2-3,NA,TGTGCCAGCAGACCGTGGGATACGCAGTATTTT,CASRPWDTQYF
NA,TRBV19,TRBJ1-2,NA,TGTGCCAGTAGTATACGGGGGGCTAAAGGCTACACCTTC,CASSIRGAKGYTF
NA,TRBV30,TRBJ1-1,NA,TGTGCCTGGAGGGTCCACGGGACGGACACTGAAGCTTTCTTT,CAWRVHGTDTEAFF
TRBD2,TRBV11-3,TRBJ2-5,NA,TGTGCCAGCAGCTTAGGAGGTAGCGGGAGGCGGACCCAGTACTTC,CASSLGGSGRRTQYF
TRBD2,TRBV5-1,TRBJ2-2,NA,TGCGCCAGCAGCATCGGACTAGCGGGGGGTTCAGACACCGGGGAGCTGTTTTTT,CASSIGLAGGSDTGELFF
NA,TRBV30,TRBJ2-7,NA,TGTGCCTGGACTTCCCCCCCGGGCGGCAGCTCCTACGAGCAGTACTTC,CAWTSPPGGSSYEQYF
NA,TRBV29-1,TRBJ1-1,few,TGCAGCGTGAGGGGGACGAACACTGAAGCTTTCTTT,CSVRGTNTEAFF
NA,TRBV30,TRBJ2-6,NA,TGTGCCTGGATGGGAGGGACAGTGGATGAATTATTAAGTTCTGGGGCCAACGTCCTGACTTTC,CAWMGGTVDELLSSGANVLTF
NA,TRBV7-9,TRBJ1-6,few,TGTGCCAGCAGCTTAGTGCGGGGATTTAATTCACCCCTCCACTTT,CASSLVRGFNSPLHF
TRBD2,TRBV2,TRBJ2-1,NA,TGTGCCAGCAGTCTCTCGTTCCTAGCGGGACATGAGCAGTTCTTC,CASSLSFLAGHEQFF
NA,TRBV7-2,TRBJ2-3,NA,TGTGCCAGCAGCCTTCGGACTGGCACAGATACGCAGTATTTT,CASSLRTGTDTQYF
TRBD1,TRBV28,TRBJ2-7,NA,TGTGCCAGCAGTGGGGACAGCTACGAGCAGTACTTC,CASSGDSYEQYF
TRBD1,TRBV29-1,TRBJ2-3,NA,TGCAGCGTCCATTGGGACAGTGCGTATTTT,CSVHWDSAYF
TRBD2,TRBV11-2,TRBJ2-1,NA,TGTGCCAGCAGCCCCGCGGGGGGTGAGCAGTTCTTC,CASSPAGGEQFF
NA,TRBV2,TRBJ1-2,NA,TGTGCCAGCAGTGAATCGAAAGGGAACAGGGCCAATGGTGGCTACACCTTC,CASSESKGNRANGGYTF
TRBD1,TRBV18,TRBJ2-7,NA,TGTGCCAGCTCATCGGGACAGGAGACCTACGAGCAGTACTTC,CASSSGQETYEQYF
TRBD1,TRBV6-1,TRBJ2-6,few,TGTGCCAGCGGTGAACAGGGGGCGCTCCCTGGGGCCAACGTCCTGACTTTC,CASGEQGALPGANVLTF
NA,TRBV7-2,TRBJ2-7,NA,TGTGCCAGCAGCCAAGCCATGGCTAGCGTCTACGAGCAGTACTTC,CASSQAMASVYEQYF
NA,TRBV9,TRBJ2-7,NA,TGTGCCAGCAGCGTAGCTGGGGCGGGGGCACCCTACGAGCAGTACTTC,CASSVAGAGAPYEQYF
TRBD2,TRBV25-1,TRBJ2-1,NA,TGTGCCAGCGATAGCGGGAGGTTCTACAATGAGCAGTTCTTC,CASDSGRFYNEQFF
TRBD1,TRBV7-2,TRBJ1-4,once,TGTGCCAGCAGTTGGGACAGTTTTAATGAAAAACTGTTTTTT,CASSWDSFNEKLFF
TRBD1,TRBV19,TRBJ2-7,NA,TGTGCCAGTAGTATTAGGACAGGAATATTGGGCGAGCAGTACTTC,CASSIRTGILGEQYF